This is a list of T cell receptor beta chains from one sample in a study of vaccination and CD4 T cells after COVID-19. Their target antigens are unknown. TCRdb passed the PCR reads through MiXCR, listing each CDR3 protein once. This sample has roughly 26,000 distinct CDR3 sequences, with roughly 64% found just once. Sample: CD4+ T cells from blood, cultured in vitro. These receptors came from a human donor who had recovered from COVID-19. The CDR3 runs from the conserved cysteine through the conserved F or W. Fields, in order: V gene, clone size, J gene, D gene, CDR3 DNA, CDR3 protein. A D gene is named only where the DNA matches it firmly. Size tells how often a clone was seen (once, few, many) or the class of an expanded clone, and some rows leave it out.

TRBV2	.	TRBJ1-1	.	TGTGCCAGCACCGACGGGGGGAAAGCTTTCTTT	CASTDGGKAFF
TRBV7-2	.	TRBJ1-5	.	TGTGCCAGCAGCTTTCAGCGGTATAGCAATCAGCCCCAGCATTTT	CASSFQRYSNQPQHF
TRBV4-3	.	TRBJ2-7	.	TGCGCCAGCAGCCAAGATCTTGCCACCAGGCGGGGCGAGCAGTACTTC	CASSQDLATRRGEQYF
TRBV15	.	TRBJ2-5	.	TGTGCCACCAGCAGAGATCGGGCAGAACAGACCCAGTACTTC	CATSRDRAEQTQYF
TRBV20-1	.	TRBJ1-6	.	TGCAGTGCCCGGGAGGGATCTACGTCTGGCTCACCCCTCCACTTT	CSAREGSTSGSPLHF
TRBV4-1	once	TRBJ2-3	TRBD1	TGCGCCAGCAGCCAACCGGGACAGGGGGTAGATACGCAGTATTTT	CASSQPGQGVDTQYF
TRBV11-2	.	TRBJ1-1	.	TGTGCCAGCAGCTTAGTGTCAGTAGGGAACACTGAAGCTTTCTTT	CASSLVSVGNTEAFF
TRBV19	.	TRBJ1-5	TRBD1	TGTGCCAGTAGTACCACAGGGGGCGGCAATCAGCCCCAGCATTTT	CASSTTGGGNQPQHF
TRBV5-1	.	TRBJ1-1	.	TGCGCCAGCTCAATTGGGGGGTTTGGCACTGAAGCTTTCTTT	CASSIGGFGTEAFF
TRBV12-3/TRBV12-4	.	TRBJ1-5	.	TGTGCCAGCAGTTTGGGCGGACGCAATCAGCCCCAGCATTTT	CASSLGGRNQPQHF
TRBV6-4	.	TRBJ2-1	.	TGTGCCAGCAGCGAAAATAGGTATATTGCTGAGCAGTTCTTC	CASSENRYIAEQFF
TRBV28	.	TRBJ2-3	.	TGTGCCAGCAGCCCTTGGGGGGTCCAGGGGGGCACAGATACGCAGTATTTT	CASSPWGVQGGTDTQYF
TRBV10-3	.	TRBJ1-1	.	TGTGCCATCAGTGTTTGGAACACTGAAGCTTTCTTT	CAISVWNTEAFF
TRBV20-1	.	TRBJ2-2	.	TGCAGTGCTCGCATTGACCGGGGTTTGGGGGAGCTGTTTTTT	CSARIDRGLGELFF
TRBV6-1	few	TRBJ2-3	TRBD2	TGTGCCAGCAGGACCCCGGGACTAGCGTTGACAGATACGCAGTATTTT	CASRTPGLALTDTQYF
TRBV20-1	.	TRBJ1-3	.	TGCAGTGCTAGGGACCTCTTCGGGGAGGGAACCAGCTCTGGAAACACCATATATTTT	CSARDLFGEGTSSGNTIYF
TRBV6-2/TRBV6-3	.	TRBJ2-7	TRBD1	TGTGCCAGCGGGAACAACCGGGACAGGGCATACGAGCAGTACTTC	CASGNNRDRAYEQYF
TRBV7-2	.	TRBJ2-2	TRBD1	TGTGCCAGCAGCTCCCGGACAGGGTTGGCCGGGGAGCTGTTTTTT	CASSSRTGLAGELFF
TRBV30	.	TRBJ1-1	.	TGTGCCTGGAGATGGTGGGATTCTGAAGCTTTCTTT	CAWRWWDSEAFF
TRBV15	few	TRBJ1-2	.	TGTGCCACCAGCAGAGAGGGCAGCGGAGACTATGGCTACACCTTC	CATSREGSGDYGYTF
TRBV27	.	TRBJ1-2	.	TGTGCCAGCAGTACGAGGACAAGAGACTATGGCTACACCTTC	CASSTRTRDYGYTF
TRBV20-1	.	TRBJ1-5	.	TGCAGTGCTAGGTGGCAGGGTTTTCAGCCCCAGCATTTT	CSARWQGFQPQHF